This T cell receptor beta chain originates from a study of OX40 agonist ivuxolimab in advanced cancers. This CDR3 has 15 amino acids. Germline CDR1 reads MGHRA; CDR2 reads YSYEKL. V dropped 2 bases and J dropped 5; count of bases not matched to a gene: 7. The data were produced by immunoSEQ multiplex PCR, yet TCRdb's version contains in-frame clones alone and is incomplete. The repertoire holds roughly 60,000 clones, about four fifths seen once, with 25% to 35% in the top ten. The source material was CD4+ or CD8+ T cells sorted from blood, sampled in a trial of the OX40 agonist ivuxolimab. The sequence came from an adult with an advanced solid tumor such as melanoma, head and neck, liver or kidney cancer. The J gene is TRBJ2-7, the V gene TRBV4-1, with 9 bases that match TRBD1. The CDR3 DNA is TGCGCCAGCAGCCAACCGGGACAGGGTAGTGACGAGCAGTACTTC. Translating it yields CASSQPGQGSDEQYF.